Reported below is one TCR beta chain. Trimming shortened V by 10 bases and J by 10 bases, and 19 bases separated the two germline ends. The CDR3 has 12 residues. Germline values: CDR1 MNHEY, CDR2 SVGEGT. The data were taken from a study of T-cell memory formation after mild COVID-19. TCRdb processed the 5' RACE reads anew with MiXCR; each CDR3 protein has one entry. The sample shows around 300,000 distinct CDR3 sequences, approximately 19% of them seen only once. V is TRBV6-2 or TRBV6-3 and J is TRBJ1-2; no clear D. Sample: PBMCs or a T cell subset sorted from them (not recorded which). This receptor was taken from a man younger than 35 who had mild COVID-19 (a few samples of this study predate the infection). Cell type and time point are not known. Here the CDR3 reads CATHQVYGDYTF. DNA for the CDR3: TGTGCCACCCACCAGGTTTATGGTGACTACACCTTC.